This entry lists 6 T cell receptor beta chains sequenced from one sample in a study of OX40 agonist ivuxolimab in advanced cancers. The library was prepared using the immunoSEQ multiplex PCR assay. TCRdb obtained this table from immuneACCESS and retained in-frame rearrangements with V and J assigned. These tables miss some clones; where compared with another copy, unresolved V genes account for less than half of the shortfall, and the remainder is unexplained. This sample has approximately 68,000 clones in its table, and almost 90% of those were observed once. The ten largest clones add up to 0.8% to 0.9% of the sample. This sample comprised CD4+ or CD8+ T cells sorted from blood, obtained in a trial of the OX40 agonist ivuxolimab. These receptors originate from an adult with an advanced solid tumor such as melanoma, head and neck, liver or kidney cancer.

This clone was seen only a few times. This chain uses TRBV30 with TRBJ1-4; D not resolved. This CDR3 has 13 amino acids. V was cut by 0 bases and J by 5 bases, with 7 bases left in between. Germline CDR1 and CDR2: GTSNPN and SVGIG (reference sequence). CDR3 sequence reads: CAWSVQGNEKLFF. In DNA form, the CDR3 reads TGTGCCTGGAGTGTACAAGGGAATGAAAAACTGTTTTTT.

The chain couples TRBV6-6 to TRBJ1-3; D is uncertain. Trimming cost V 0 bases and J 2 bases, with 2 bases left between them. The CDR3 runs to 13 residues. CDR1 and CDR2 (germline): MNHNY, SVGAGI (reference sequence). The CDR3 DNA reads as TGTGCCAGCAGTTACTCGACTGGAAACACCATATATTTT. Translating it yields CASSYSTGNTIYF.

CDR3 nucleotides: TGCGCCAGCAGCCCGCGAGGAAGCGGTCTCTACGAGCAGTACTTC. This translates into CASSPRGSGLYEQYF. J is TRBJ2-7 and V is TRBV5-1; weak D call: TRBD2 (5 bases). Deletions cut 4 bases from V and 3 bases from J, with 17 bases between. Germline values: CDR1 SGHRS, CDR2 YFSETQ. This CDR3 has 15 residues.

The chain combines TRBV2 with TRBJ2-2; 8 nucleotides agree with TRBD1. V dropped 11 bases and J dropped 1; count of bases not matched to a gene: 3. The CDR3 has 13 residues. CDR1 and CDR2 from the germline V gene are SNHLY and FYNNEI. Written as DNA, the CDR3 is TGTGCCGGCGGGACAGGGAACACCGGGGAGCTGTTTTTT. It specifies CAGGTGNTGELFF.

This chain joins TRBV7-2 and TRBJ2-5; D may be TRBD2 (6 bases). The germline CDR1 and CDR2 sequences are SGHTA and FQGNSA. Trimming took 1 base from V and 4 from J, leaving 7 bases between them. This CDR3 contains 13 residues. CDR3 coding DNA: TGTGCCAGCAGCTTAGTCGGGGGAGAGACCCAGTACTTC. It codes for CASSLVGGETQYF. The variable domain in full, completed from reference TRBV7-2 and TRBJ2-5, reads GAGVSQSPSNKVTEKGKDVELRCDPISGHTALYWYRQSLGQGLEFLIYFQGNSAPDKSGLPSDRFSAERTGGSVSTLTIQRTQQEDSAVYLCASSLVGGETQYFGPGTRLLVL.

The chain joins TRBV15 to TRBJ2-7, with 8 bases that match TRBD2. The CDR3 consists of 14 residues. Germline trimming cut 0 bases from V and 3 bases from J; bases unmatched to any gene: 1. From germline, CDR1 is LNHNV and CDR2 YYDKDF (reference sequence). The CDR3 spells CATSRDSGNYEQYF. CDR3 coding DNA: TGTGCCACCAGCAGAGATAGCGGGAACTACGAGCAGTACTTC.